Listed below are T cell receptor beta chains from one sample, sequenced in a study of blood T cells in healthy people across ages. TCRdb independently ran MiXCR on the 5' RACE reads; one entry per CDR3 protein. The table shows under 2 million distinct CDR3 sequences, with roughly 30% occurring only once. The sequencing input was blood. These receptors were obtained from a woman in her thirties in good health. Both conserved end residues are part of each CDR3. The order of the fields is D gene, V gene, clone size, J gene, CDR3 DNA, CDR3 protein. D genes are given only for firm matches. Clone size is not always given. Where it is, it says once, few, many or a class for expanded clones.

NA	TRBV27	NA	TRBJ2-1	TGTGCCAGCAGTTTTAGGCGGGACAATGAGCAGTTCTTC	CASSFRRDNEQFF
NA	TRBV9	few	TRBJ1-2	TGTGCCAGCAGCGTAGGGCAGTCCCCTAACTATGGCTACACCTTC	CASSVGQSPNYGYTF
TRBD2	TRBV5-1	NA	TRBJ2-5	TGCGCCAGCAGCCCGCGGGGGTCCAAAGAGACCCAGTACTTC	CASSPRGSKETQYF
NA	TRBV11-1	NA	TRBJ2-7	TGTGCCAGCAGCTTGTCTCGGGTCACTAACGAGCAGTACTTC	CASSLSRVTNEQYF
NA	TRBV13	few	TRBJ2-1	TGTGCCAGCAGCTTAACCAGCGGGCCTCACAATGAGCAGTTCTTC	CASSLTSGPHNEQFF
TRBD1	TRBV28	NA	TRBJ1-4	TGTGCCAGCCGACAGGGGGAAGAAAAACGGTTTTTT	CASRQGEEKRFF
NA	TRBV27	NA	TRBJ2-7	TGTGCCAGCAGACGGGACGGGAGCTCCTACGAGCAGTACTTC	CASRRDGSSYEQYF
NA	TRBV12-3/TRBV12-4	few	TRBJ1-6	TGTGCCAGCAGTCCCAGTGGCCGAAGTTCACCCCTCCACTTT	CASSPSGRSSPLHF
TRBD2	TRBV6-6	NA	TRBJ2-5	TGTGCCAGCACCCGGACTAGCGGGCATGCGACCCAGTACTTC	CASTRTSGHATQYF
NA	TRBV4-1	NA	TRBJ2-7	TGCGCCAGCAGCCAAGATCTGCAGGGACCCCGGGAGCAGTACTTC	CASSQDLQGPREQYF
NA	TRBV5-1	few	TRBJ2-3	TGCGCCAACAGCTTGGAGGGGGGGGGCTTCGCAGATACGCAGTATTTT	CANSLEGGGFADTQYF
TRBD1	TRBV19	NA	TRBJ1-1	TGTGCCAGTAGTACGACAGGGAGTAACACTGAAGCTTTCTTT	CASSTTGSNTEAFF
TRBD1	TRBV4-1	few	TRBJ2-7	TGCGCCAGCAGCCAGCAGACAGGGTCGCGTTGGAAGCAGTACTTC	CASSQQTGSRWKQYF
NA	TRBV18	NA	TRBJ2-5	TGTGCCAGCTCACCATTACTAGCAGAAGAGACCCAGTACTTC	CASSPLLAEETQYF
TRBD1	TRBV7-3	NA	TRBJ2-7	TGTGCCAGCAGCCAAGCTACAGGGGCCGGCAGCGAGCAGTACTTC	CASSQATGAGSEQYF
NA	TRBV27	NA	TRBJ2-7	TGTGCCGGCAGTTTATCCGCCGGGACGGAGACCTACGAGCAGTACTTC	CAGSLSAGTETYEQYF
NA	TRBV20-1	few	TRBJ2-1	TGCAGTGCTAGAGTTGATGCGATGGACCTGAGCTCCTACAATGAGCAGTTCTTC	CSARVDAMDLSSYNEQFF
NA	TRBV6-6	NA	TRBJ1-2	TGTGCCACCCTGGAGGGTAACTATGGCTACACCTTC	CATLEGNYGYTF
TRBD1	TRBV27	few	TRBJ2-7	TGTGCCAGCTGGACAGGGGGGTTCGAGCAGTACTTC	CASWTGGFEQYF
NA	TRBV28	NA	TRBJ2-5	TGTGCCAGCGATGGGGAGGAAGAGACCCAGTACTTC	CASDGEEETQYF
NA	TRBV15	NA	TRBJ1-4	TGTGCCACCAGCGGGGGACATATTAATGAAAAACTGTTTTTT	CATSGGHINEKLFF
TRBD1	TRBV27	many	TRBJ2-7	TGTGCCAGCAGTGACAGGGCCTACGAGCAGTACTTC	CASSDRAYEQYF
NA	TRBV10-3	NA	TRBJ2-1	TGTGCCACCAGTAGTTTGGGGGGCCGAGTCGACAATGAGCAGTTCTTC	CATSSLGGRVDNEQFF
TRBD2	TRBV7-2	NA	TRBJ2-1	TGTGCCAGCAACTTAGCGCCGGGACTAGCGAGCTACAATGAGCAGTTCTTC	CASNLAPGLASYNEQFF
TRBD1	TRBV7-8	NA	TRBJ2-1	TGTGCCAGCAGCTTAGGGACAGGTTTTGAGCAGTTCTTC	CASSLGTGFEQFF
NA	TRBV6-2/TRBV6-3	NA	TRBJ1-5	TGTGCCAGCAGTTATTTCCAGGGTCAGCCCCAGCATTTT	CASSYFQGQPQHF
TRBD2	TRBV12-3/TRBV12-4	few	TRBJ2-4	TGTGCCAGCAGTCCCCTAGGACTAGCATACATTCAGTACTTC	CASSPLGLAYIQYF
TRBD1	TRBV29-1	NA	TRBJ2-7	TGCAGCGTTGTAGGGACAGGTTGCTACGAGCAGTACTTC	CSVVGTGCYEQYF
TRBD2	TRBV4-2	few	TRBJ2-1	TGTGCCAGCAGCCAAGGGGGACTAGCGGGAGGGCAAAATGAGCAGTTCTTC	CASSQGGLAGGQNEQFF
TRBD2	TRBV7-9	few	TRBJ2-1	TGTGCCAGCAGCCTTCAGGGACTAGCGGGAGTAGGCCTTGAGGATGAGCAGTTCTTC	CASSLQGLAGVGLEDEQFF
TRBD1	TRBV5-5	few	TRBJ2-5	TGTGCCAGCAGCTTGCGTACAGGGGGATTTCAAGAGACCCAGTACTTC	CASSLRTGGFQETQYF
NA	TRBV12-3/TRBV12-4	NA	TRBJ2-5	TGTGCCAGCAGTTTAAAGAGGTTCCAAGAGACCCAGTACTTC	CASSLKRFQETQYF
NA	TRBV4-1	NA	TRBJ2-3	TGCGCCAGCAGCCAAGATCCAGGGGCCAGCACAGATACGCAGTATTTT	CASSQDPGASTDTQYF
NA	TRBV7-9	few	TRBJ2-3	TGTGCCAGCACAGTCACAGATACGCAGTATTTT	CASTVTDTQYF
NA	TRBV20-1	NA	TRBJ2-5	TGCAGTGTTAGAGTTGTGGGATATGGATACCAAGAGACCCAGTACTTC	CSVRVVGYGYQETQYF
NA	TRBV20-1	NA	TRBJ2-1	TGCAGTGCTAGAGTCCCCCATGAGCAGTTCTTC	CSARVPHEQFF
NA	TRBV7-8	few	TRBJ1-5	TGTGCCAGCAGCTTAGAGGTCAGCCAAAATCAGCCCCAGCATTTT	CASSLEVSQNQPQHF
TRBD1	TRBV5-1	many	TRBJ2-3	TGCGCCAGCAGCTCGGGACAGGGTATCCAAGATACGCAGTATTTT	CASSSGQGIQDTQYF
NA	TRBV4-1	NA	TRBJ2-7	TGCGCCAGCAGCCAGGCCCCTGGCCAGGCCTACGAGCAGTACTTC	CASSQAPGQAYEQYF
TRBD2	TRBV4-1	NA	TRBJ2-7	TGCGCCAGCAGCCAACAAGCTAGCGGGAGTTACAATGAGCAGTACTTC	CASSQQASGSYNEQYF
TRBD2	TRBV5-1	NA	TRBJ2-1	TGCGCCAGCAGCCCTGGAAGGCTAGCGGGGGGGTATGAGCAGTTCTTC	CASSPGRLAGGYEQFF
NA	TRBV7-2	NA	TRBJ2-3	TGTGCCAGCAGCCCTAGGGTCTATTCAAATCCCACAGATACGCAGTATTTT	CASSPRVYSNPTDTQYF
TRBD1	TRBV10-3	few	TRBJ1-6	TGTGCCATCAGGAGGACAGGGGAGAATTCACCCCTCCACTTT	CAIRRTGENSPLHF